What follows are 8 T cell receptor beta chains derived from one specimen sequenced in a study of shared clonotypes between healthy human individuals. Naive CD8 cells lacked CD45RO and underwent positive selection for CCR7, leaving out terminally differentiated effector memory CD45RA+ cells. Sequencing used immunoSEQ multiplex PCR; TCRdb keeps in-frame clones, though not all of them. This table has about 2.1 million clones, roughly 93% appearing once. Specimen: naive CD8+ T cells from PBMCs. The source of these receptors is a man between 18 and 35 years old in good health. Some clones in this sample may be carry-over from other donors' samples.

The chain employs TRBV6-4 and TRBJ2-2; tentative D call: TRBD2 (6 bases). The ends were cut back, 8 bases at V and 3 bases at J, with 13 bases in the middle. This CDR3 is 14 amino acids long. Germline V gene sequence: CDR1 MRHNA, CDR2 SNTAGT. For the CDR3, the DNA is TGTGCCAGCCGGGACTTAGCGTACACCGGGGAGCTGTTTTTT. It translates to CASRDLAYTGELFF.

The rearrangement joins TRBV7-6 to TRBJ2-7, with D hard to call. The V end was cut by 0 bases, the J end by 6 bases, with 9 bases between. Germline CDR1 and CDR2: SGHVS and FNYEAQ. The CDR3 is 13 amino acids. Here the CDR3 reads CASSLAIWAEQYF. Here the CDR3 DNA reads TGTGCCAGCAGCTTAGCTATTTGGGCCGAGCAGTACTTC.

This chain links TRBV11-2 with TRBJ2-3, with D uncertain. The CDR3 consists of 11 residues. Germline V gene lookup returns CDR1 SGHAT and CDR2 FQNNGV. Trimming pared 3 bases from V and 11 bases from J, leaving 9 bases between. Written as DNA, the CDR3 is TGTGCCAGCAGCTTCACGGGCGGGCAGTATTTT. This encodes CASSFTGGQYF.

The J gene is TRBJ2-7, the V gene TRBV7-9; TRBD2 matches 8 bases. The ends lost 5 bases at V and 3 bases at J; junction bases unmatched: 15. In germline, CDR1 is SEHNR, CDR2 FQNEAQ (reference sequence). The CDR3 is made up of 17 amino acids. The CDR3 DNA sequence: TGTGCCAGCAGCCCCCCCACCAGTAGCGGGACAATCTACGAGCAGTACTTC. Its protein product is CASSPPTSSGTIYEQYF.

The chain links TRBV5-4 to TRBJ1-1; TRBD1 aligns across 9 bases. This CDR3 is 15 amino acids long. Trimming took 4 bases from V and 5 from J; bases not matched to a gene: 9. Germline V CDR1 and CDR2: SGHNT, YYREEE (reference sequence). DNA for the CDR3: TGTGCCAGCAGCCGTCCCGGGACAGGGTTAACTGAAGCTTTCTTT. Encoded protein: CASSRPGTGLTEAFF.

The rearrangement links TRBV28 to TRBJ2-7; no reliable D call. This CDR3 has 14 amino acids. The V end lost 3 bases, the J end lost 0 bases, and 9 bases lay between the germline ends. Germline V CDR1 and CDR2: MDHEN, SYDVKM. CDR3 DNA: TGTGCCAGCAGTTTTGACTCCAGCTCCTACGAGCAGTACTTC. It translates to CASSFDSSSYEQYF.

The chain combines TRBV5-6 with TRBJ2-7; TRBD1 or TRBD2 may be the D gene (5 bases each). Trimming left V 4 bases short and J 2 bases short, with 13 bases between. The V gene's germline CDR1 is SGHDT and CDR2 YYEEEE. The length of the CDR3 is 14 residues. CDR3 region: CASSNEGSTYEQYF. CDR3 nucleotide sequence: TGTGCCAGCAGCAACGAGGGGTCCACCTACGAGCAGTACTTC. The full variable domain, rest sourced from reference TRBV5-6 and TRBJ2-7, is DAGVTQSPTHLIKTRGQQVTLRCSPKSGHDTVSWYQQALGQGPQFIFQYYEEEERQRGNFPDRFSGHQFPNYSSELNVNALLLGDSALYLCASSNEGSTYEQYFGPGTRLTVT.

The genes are TRBV30 and TRBJ1-2; a possible D gene is TRBD1 (5 bases). The CDR3 runs 14 residues. V dropped 0 bases and J dropped 3 bases, with 11 bases sitting between them. Germline V gives CDR1 GTSNPN, CDR2 SVGIG (reference sequence). CDR3 sequence reads: CAWSVSRAYYGYTF. CDR3 nucleotides: TGTGCCTGGAGTGTAAGCAGGGCTTACTATGGCTACACCTTC. The variable domain in full, with the rest retrieved from reference TRBV30 and TRBJ1-2, is SQTIHQWPATLVQPVGSPLSLECTVEGTSNPNLYWYRQAAGRGLQLLFYSVGIGQISSEVPQNLSASRPQDRQFILSSKKLLLSDSGFYLCAWSVSRAYYGYTFGSGTRLTVV.